The clone carrying this T cell receptor (beta chain) was observed a single time. No antigen is known for it. The TCR beta cDNA libraries contained unique molecular identifiers. TCRdb called the PCR reads again in MiXCR, with one record for every CDR3 protein. This table has about 820,000 distinct CDR3 sequences, around 50% appearing once. The entry originates in a study of post-analysis software for immune sequencing data. General observations from the study: Five or six TRBV segments appeared more often in patients than in controls, and TRBV5-6, TRBV5-1 and TRBV20-1 were among these.

The CDR3 runs 13 residues. V was cut by 6 bases and J by 6 bases, with 15 bases left in between. Germline CDR1 DFQATT, CDR2 SNEGSKA (reference sequence). The specimen was blood. The receptor was isolated from a girl between 10 and 17 years old with multiple sclerosis. The rearrangement uses TRBV20-1 and TRBJ2-1, with D unresolved. This chain's CDR3 is CSALSPRLNEQFF. The CDR3 region has the DNA TGCAGTGCCCTCTCCCCCAGGCTCAATGAGCAGTTCTTC.